This T cell receptor (beta chain) was retrieved from a study of T cells in Graves' hyperthyroidism and ophthalmopathy. Study-wide points: Ophthalmopathy was identified by the model a median about 6 months ahead of onset. Blood also carried most thyroid clonotypes expanded above 0.001.

To note about this clonotype: Its target is not known.

TCR beta CDR3 regions were amplified from RNA transcripts. During a first-round RT-PCR of the TCR CDR3, the HTBI primer set was used. TCRdb re-called the multiplex PCR reads with MiXCR, one entry per CDR3 protein. The sample carries about 640,000 distinct CDR3 sequences, more than 20% recorded once. Ophthalmopathy patients all had a Clinical Activity Score of at least 3, a NOSPECS grade of at least 4 and disease under 3 months old. The PBMCs were taken from 10 ml of fresh peripheral blood. Germline values: CDR1 LGHDT, CDR2 YNNKEL (reference sequence). With V trimmed by 3 bases and J by 5 bases, 4 bases remained unmatched. This CDR3 has 15 residues.

The specimen sequenced was blood. V usage is TRBV3-1 and J usage is TRBJ2-2; 9 bases align to TRBD1. The source of this sequence is a man aged 25 to 40 with Graves' ophthalmopathy. CDR3 bases: TGTGCCAGCAGCCAGAGGGGACAGGGTACCGGGGAGCTGTTTTTT. It translates to CASSQRGQGTGELFF.